The present T cell receptor (beta chain) was sequenced within a study of blood T cell repertoires in COVID-19. The wider study: Samples of COVID-19 (acute and convalescent) were obtained from the United States, Italy and Spain.

Profiled with immunoSEQ multiplex PCR; TCRdb holds only in-frame clones, not every one. This sample carries 210,000 or so clones, roughly four fifths of them seen once, and the ten largest clones take 4.8%. All enrollees were roughly 18 to 90 years old and from about 25 US areas. Participant reports of clinical history set cohort assignment. No more than 2 weeks before study entry, exposed participants had met a case of COVID-19. This CDR3 contains 15 residues. Germline assignment: CDR1 SGHRS and CDR2 YFSETQ. The J segment lost 1 base and the V segment lost 5 bases, leaving 5 bases of the junction unmatched.

This sequence was found in a woman aged 45-65 years who had been exposed to COVID-19. Sequenced: PBMCs or T cells enriched from blood (not recorded which). The V and J genes are TRBV5-1 and TRBJ2-5, with 10 bases identical to TRBD2. CDR3 protein: CASSRWTSGQETQYF. CDR3 DNA sequence: TGCGCCAGCAGTCGATGGACTAGCGGCCAAGAGACCCAGTACTTC.